Following are 23 T cell receptor beta chains from one sample sequenced in a study of cytomegalovirus exposure and HLA in healthy donors. Profiled with immunoSEQ multiplex PCR; TCRdb holds only in-frame clones, not every one. The profile shows under 200,000 clones, 86% of them singletons. Specimen: PBMCs. These receptors all stem from a woman in her thirties in good health and CMV-seronegative.

The rearrangement uses TRBV7-9 and TRBJ1-2; D remains ambiguous. Trimming stripped 4 bases from V and 0 bases from J, with 3 bases between. The length of the CDR3 is 12 residues. Looked up from germline, CDR1 is SEHNR and CDR2 is FQNEAQ (reference sequence). The CDR3 coding sequence is TGTGCCAGCAGCTCTTCTAACTATGGCTACACCTTC. Amino acid sequence: CASSSSNYGYTF.

The rearrangement joins TRBV10-3 to TRBJ1-6; 7 bases fit TRBD1. V lost 5 bases, J lost 10 bases, and 8 bases stayed unmatched. Germline lookup yields CDR1 ENHRY and CDR2 SYGVKD. The CDR3 runs to 14 residues. This CDR3 reads CAISPGTDRSPLHF. For the CDR3, the DNA is TGTGCCATCAGTCCGGGGACAGACAGGTCACCCCTCCACTTT.

This chain links TRBV5-1 with TRBJ2-7, with 8 bases fitting TRBD1. CDR3 length: 14 residues. Trimming cost V 4 bases and J 1 base; bases outside gene matches: 4. Per germline, CDR1 SGHRS and CDR2 YFSETQ. In nucleotides, the CDR3 is TGCGCCAGCAGCGGGGGACAGGCTTCCTACGAGCAGTACTTC. Amino acids: CASSGGQASYEQYF.

This chain uses TRBV27 with TRBJ1-2; D is ambiguous. The CDR3 consists of 10 residues. With 5 bases removed from V and 7 bases from J, the gap between germline ends came to 5 bases. In germline, CDR1 is MNHEY, CDR2 SMNVEV (reference sequence). The CDR3 DNA sequence: TGTGCCAGCAGTCCCCTTGGCTACACCTTC. This gives the protein CASSPLGYTF.

The chain carries TRBV5-4 and TRBJ1-1, with 11 bases lining up with TRBD1. This CDR3 spans 15 amino acids. Trimming at V came to 4 bases and at J to 4 bases, leaving 6 bases not matched to a gene. Germline CDR1 SGHNT, CDR2 YYREEE (reference sequence). The CDR3: CASSPRTGGFTEAFF. The CDR3 bases are TGTGCCAGCAGCCCGAGGACAGGGGGCTTCACTGAAGCTTTCTTT.

The genes are TRBV10-3 and TRBJ2-1; 8 bases are shared with TRBD2. V was clipped by 4 bases and J by 2 bases; unmatched bases: 4. CDR1 and CDR2 from the germline V gene are ENHRY and SYGVKD. The CDR3 sequence is 15 residues long. The DNA for the CDR3 is TGTGCCATCAGTGCAACTAGCGGAGCCTACAATGAGCAGTTCTTC. Amino acids: CAISATSGAYNEQFF.

The chain recombines TRBV27 with TRBJ2-2; D possibly corresponds to TRBD2 (6 bases). The ends were cut back, 3 bases at V and 1 base at J, with 12 bases in the middle. The CDR3 consists of 16 residues. Germline V gene lookup returns CDR1 MNHEY and CDR2 SMNVEV (reference sequence). CDR3 sequence: CASSFHLGGNTGELFF. CDR3 sequence (DNA): TGTGCCAGCAGTTTCCACTTGGGGGGGAACACCGGGGAGCTGTTTTTT.

Remarks on this clone: This same CDR3 is encoded by further DNA sequences in the sample. This chain connects TRBV27 to TRBJ2-7; 7 nucleotides match TRBD1. V dropped 5 bases and J dropped 3; count of bases not matched to a gene: 4. This CDR3 spans 13 amino acids. Germline V gene lookup returns CDR1 MNHEY and CDR2 SMNVEV (reference sequence). The CDR3 reads CASSPGTVYEQYF. The CDR3 DNA reads as TGTGCCAGCAGTCCGGGGACAGTCTACGAGCAGTACTTC.

In this sample, this clone turned up once. This sequence joins TRBV7-6 and TRBJ2-1; a possible D gene is TRBD2 (5 bases). With 6 bases removed from V and 6 bases from J, the gap between germline ends came to 9 bases. This CDR3 is built from 12 residues. The germline CDR1 and CDR2 sequences are SGHVS and FNYEAQ. The CDR3, as DNA: TGTGCCAGCAGTCAGGAGGTCAATGAGCAGTTCTTC. Encoded protein: CASSQEVNEQFF.

V gene TRBV27 combines with J gene TRBJ1-1, with D uncertain. The ends were cut back, 6 bases at V and 1 base at J, with 15 bases in the middle. Germline V gene sequence: CDR1 MNHEY, CDR2 SMNVEV (reference sequence). The CDR3 is made up of 15 amino acids. The CDR3 bases are TGTGCCAGCAGCACTATTACGCGGCCGAACACTGAAGCTTTCTTT. Translated: CASSTITRPNTEAFF.

The rearrangement uses TRBV7-2 and TRBJ2-7; D is possibly TRBD2 (6 bases). V gave up 5 bases and J gave up 3 bases, with 20 bases separating them. Per the germline V gene, CDR1 is SGHTA and CDR2 is FQGNSA. CDR3 size: 16 residues. CDR3 DNA sequence: TGTGCCAGCAGCCCCGTTGGGGGGAGCCTCAGCTACGAGCAGTACTTC. Residues: CASSPVGGSLSYEQYF.

The chain joins TRBV5-5 to TRBJ2-1, with D possibly being TRBD1 or TRBD2 (6 bases each). This CDR3 spans 15 amino acids. Trimming took off 4 bases at V and 7 bases at J, with 18 bases between the two ends. Germline CDR1 SGHKS, CDR2 YYEKEE (reference sequence). In DNA, the CDR3 is TGTGCCAGCAGCCTAGGCTGGGGGGCTCAGAATGAGCAGTTCTTC. This gives the protein CASSLGWGAQNEQFF.

This clone appeared once. The chain joins TRBV7-2 to TRBJ2-1; 12 nucleotides line up with TRBD2. Unmatched junction bases numbered 8, after V lost 4 bases and J lost 7 bases. CDR3 size: 16 residues. Per germline, CDR1 SGHTA and CDR2 FQGNSA. The CDR3 protein is CASSSVGTSGRNEQFF. The DNA of the CDR3 is TGTGCCAGCAGCTCAGTTGGTACTAGCGGGAGGAATGAGCAGTTCTTC.

This chain joins TRBV19 and TRBJ1-6, with D possibly being TRBD1 (6 bases). The CDR3 spans 16 residues. The V end lost 7 bases, the J end lost 3 bases, and 16 bases lay between the germline ends. Germline-derived CDR1 and CDR2 are LNHDA and SQIVND (reference sequence). CDR3 in amino acids: CASTIWGANYNSPLHF. The CDR3 DNA reads TGTGCCAGTACCATATGGGGGGCTAACTATAATTCACCCCTCCACTTT.

As DNA, the CDR3 is TGCGCCAGCAGCCAAGGATACGGACAGGACGTACTGTTTTTT. It specifies CASSQGYGQDVLFF. The V gene is TRBV4-1, the J gene TRBJ1-4; the match to TRBD1 covers 7 bases. Losses at the gene ends were 1 base for V and 13 bases for J; bases not matched to a gene: 9. Germline CDR1 reads MGHRA; CDR2 reads YSYEKL. The CDR3 sequence is 14 residues long.

The chain combines TRBV2 with TRBJ2-7; D is uncertain. V lost 3 bases and J lost 5, with 8 bases in between. The germline CDR1 and CDR2 sequences are SNHLY and FYNNEI. This CDR3 comprises 12 residues. Written as DNA, the CDR3 is TGTGCCAGCAGTGATCGAGTAAACGAGCAGTACTTC. The encoded protein is CASSDRVNEQYF.

J is TRBJ2-2 and V is TRBV6-5, with 15 bases that match TRBD2. Germline V gene lookup returns CDR1 MNHEY and CDR2 SVGAGI. This CDR3 comprises 15 residues. After removal of 7 bases from V and 6 bases from J, the junction contained 3 bases not matched to a gene. CDR3 region: CASKRTSGGAGELFF. The CDR3, as DNA: TGTGCCAGCAAAAGGACTAGCGGGGGGGCCGGGGAGCTGTTTTTT.

This clone has only one observation. The rearrangement uses TRBV5-1 and TRBJ1-2; D not resolved. The length of the CDR3 is 12 residues. Germline V gives CDR1 SGHRS, CDR2 YFSETQ. V lost 4 bases to trimming and J lost 8 bases, with 12 bases between them. As DNA, the CDR3 is TGCGCCAGCAGCCTCCCCGCAGAAGGCTACACCTTC. Translating gives CASSLPAEGYTF.

The V and J genes are TRBV9 and TRBJ1-2; 8 bases match TRBD1. This CDR3 has 16 amino acids. Germline V gene sequence: CDR1 SGDLS, CDR2 YYNGEE. V shed 4 bases and J 3 bases; nucleotides not matched to a gene: 11. CDR3 region: CASSSSGTGRDYGYTF. The DNA for the CDR3 is TGTGCCAGCAGCAGCTCCGGGACAGGAAGGGACTATGGCTACACCTTC.

The gene calls are TRBV27 and TRBJ1-5, with 8 bases fitting TRBD1. Losses at the gene ends were 6 bases for V and 4 bases for J; bases not matched to a gene: 5. The germline V gene encodes CDR1 MNHEY and CDR2 SMNVEV (reference sequence). The CDR3 spans 14 residues. The CDR3: CASRTQGANQPQHF. The CDR3 DNA is TGTGCCAGCAGGACCCAGGGGGCTAATCAGCCCCAGCATTTT.

This chain joins TRBV9 and TRBJ1-6; D not certain. Trimming cost V 0 bases and J 7 bases, with 5 bases left between them. CDR1 is SGDLS, CDR2 YYNGEE, per germline. The CDR3 spans 13 residues. The CDR3 DNA follows: TGTGCCAGCAGCGTAGAGGAGAATTCACCCCTCCACTTT. Translation: CASSVEENSPLHF.

The V gene is TRBV7-3, the J gene TRBJ2-5, with D tentatively TRBD2 (6 bases). CDR3 length equals 22 residues. With 7 bases removed from V and 2 bases from J, the gap between germline ends came to 38 bases. Per germline, CDR1 SGHTA and CDR2 FQGTGA. CDR3 nucleotides: TGTGCCAGCACAAAGCCCCAGTGCGTACTCGAGGAGCGGCGGGACGGACAAGAGACCCAGTACTTC. Translation: CASTKPQCVLEERRDGQETQYF.

This chain uses TRBV7-9 with TRBJ1-2; D is undetermined. The germline gives CDR1 SEHNR, CDR2 FQNEAQ (reference sequence). The CDR3 runs 14 residues. V lost 2 bases, J lost 4 bases, and 11 bases lay in between. The CDR3 sequence is CASSLREEPYGYTF. The CDR3 DNA follows: TGTGCCAGCAGCTTAAGGGAGGAACCCTATGGCTACACCTTC.